The rows below give T cell receptor beta chains drawn from one sample of a study of T-cell memory formation after mild COVID-19. Using its own MiXCR run on the 5' RACE reads, TCRdb lists one record per CDR3 protein. The sample shows 560,000 or so distinct CDR3 sequences, around a sixth of them seen only once. Sequences were obtained from PBMCs or a T cell subset sorted from them (not recorded which). Receptor source: an adult woman who had mild COVID-19 (a few samples of this study predate the infection). Cell type and time point are not known. Each CDR3 is given with its conserved first and last residue. The D gene is left open where the match is weak. Clone size appears in some rows only: once, few, many, or a class for an expanded clone.

j_gene	abundance	v_gene	d_gene	CDR3aa	CDR3nt
TRBJ2-7	-	TRBV6-5	TRBD2	CASRPSGIGSYEQYF	TGTGCCAGCAGGCCTAGCGGGATTGGCTCCTACGAGCAGTACTTC
TRBJ1-2	-	TRBV10-2	TRBD1	CASSARGDGYGYTF	TGCGCCAGCAGTGCCAGGGGGGACGGCTATGGCTACACCTTC
TRBJ1-3	few	TRBV7-9	-	CASSSTRTASGNTIYF	TGTGCCAGCAGTTCGACTCGGACAGCGTCTGGAAACACCATATATTTT
TRBJ1-3	few	TRBV2	-	CASRDGGAGNTIYF	TGTGCCAGCAGAGATGGGGGAGCGGGAAACACCATATATTTT
TRBJ2-3	many	TRBV19	-	CASSVGLADTQYF	TGTGCCAGTAGTGTGGGTCTGGCAGATACGCAGTATTTT
TRBJ1-1	few	TRBV20-1	-	CSVSGTVNTEAFF	TGCAGTGTCTCCGGGACGGTGAACACTGAAGCTTTCTTT
TRBJ1-1	-	TRBV29-1	TRBD1	CSAANRGSRQAFF	TGCAGCGCTGCGAACAGGGGAAGTCGCCAAGCTTTCTTT
TRBJ2-7	few	TRBV6-1	TRBD1	CASSETGTGGSYEQYF	TGTGCCAGCAGTGAAACAGGGACAGGGGGCTCCTACGAGCAGTACTTC
TRBJ2-1	-	TRBV29-1	TRBD1	CSTGQDNEQFF	TGCAGCACGGGACAGGACAATGAGCAGTTCTTC
TRBJ1-5	few	TRBV6-5	-	CASRSGYSNQPQHF	TGTGCCAGCAGATCGGGTTATAGCAATCAGCCCCAGCATTTT
TRBJ2-4	-	TRBV7-2	TRBD1	CASSWGQLLAKNIQYF	TGTGCCAGCAGCTGGGGACAGTTATTAGCCAAAAACATTCAGTACTTC
TRBJ1-1	-	TRBV18	-	CASSPLSGGRTEAFF	TGTGCCAGCTCACCCCTCTCCGGGGGTAGGACTGAAGCTTTCTTT
TRBJ1-2	-	TRBV20-1	-	CSARVTAIGYTF	TGCAGTGCTAGAGTTACAGCAATTGGCTACACCTTC
TRBJ1-3	once	TRBV4-1	-	CASSQEFRGVGNTIYF	TGCGCCAGCAGCCAAGAGTTTCGGGGGGTTGGAAACACCATATATTTT
TRBJ1-1	few	TRBV5-5	-	CASSQSESTEAFF	TGTGCCAGCAGCCAGAGCGAATCCACTGAAGCTTTCTTT
TRBJ1-3	few	TRBV7-9	-	CASSPTAAQGRTIYF	TGTGCCAGCAGCCCTACAGCGGCCCAGGGGCGAACCATATATTTT
TRBJ2-2	-	TRBV2	-	CASSEATRAGELFF	TGTGCCAGCAGTGAAGCCACGCGCGCCGGGGAGCTGTTTTTT
TRBJ1-1	few	TRBV7-3	TRBD1	CASSLHRGGGRGLTEAFF	TGTGCCAGCAGCTTACACAGAGGTGGGGGCAGGGGGCTCACTGAAGCTTTCTTT
TRBJ2-2	-	TRBV9	-	CASNGLDGDGELFF	TGTGCCAGCAATGGTTTGGACGGGGACGGGGAGCTGTTTTTT
TRBJ2-3	-	TRBV11-1	TRBD1	CASGQGGGGDTQYF	TGTGCCAGCGGACAGGGGGGAGGAGGAGATACGCAGTATTTT